The source of this TCR beta chain is a study of CD8 T cells in Susac syndrome. For this clonotype: The antigen is not known.

RNA was extracted with the RNeasy kit, and a quantity of about 0.5 to 1 ug was reverse transcribed using random hexamers. The method of amplification for TCR beta CDR3 was immunoSEQ multiplex PCR, covering 54 Vbeta and 13 Jbeta. TCRdb used MiXCR to reprocess the immunoSEQ multiplex PCR reads, holding one entry per CDR3 protein. The sample holds under 55,000 distinct CDR3 sequences, 93% seen once. This CDR3 has 14 amino acids. V was pared by 1 base and J by 8 bases, with 12 bases between. Germline V gives CDR1 SEHNR, CDR2 FQNEAQ (reference sequence). Findings of the study overall: Acknowledgment was made by the study that its TCR sequencing and HLA analysis involved a relatively small number of individuals.

CD8+ and CD4+ blood T cells underwent TCR beta sequencing. Negative isolation yielded CD4+ and CD8+ T cells, and FACS enriched TEMRA cells. The sequenced sample consisted of CD8+ T cells from PBMCs. The V and J genes are TRBV7-9 and TRBJ1-3; D gene uncertain. The TCR comes from a human donor with multiple sclerosis. The CDR3 DNA sequence: TGTGCCAGCAGCTTAGGGACCGGGCGAGACACCATATATTTT. Translating gives CASSLGTGRDTIYF.